Below, 29 T cell receptor beta chains from the same sample are listed, as sequenced in a study of blood T cell repertoires in COVID-19. Produced via immunoSEQ multiplex PCR; TCRdb's table is partial and in-frame only. The sample includes about 36,000 clones, about 81% of them seen just once. The specimen was peripheral blood. Every receptor here comes from a human donor in a cohort sampled during active or convalescent COVID-19. The donor label of this sample is uncertain.

The rearrangement joins TRBV7-9 to TRBJ1-5; no definite D call. The CDR3 totals 12 residues. The germline V gene encodes CDR1 SEHNR and CDR2 FQNEAQ (reference sequence). The V gene lost 5 bases and the J gene lost 2 bases, with 4 bases spanning the gap. CDR3 DNA sequence: TGTGCCAGCAGCCGGGGCAATCAGCCCCAGCATTTT. It encodes CASSRGNQPQHF.

The chain employs TRBV11-3 and TRBJ2-1; 7 bases line up with TRBD2. From germline, CDR1 is SGHNT and CDR2 YENEEA. The junction had 10 bases not matched to a gene; V was cut back by 7 bases and J by 7 bases. This CDR3 has 14 residues. The CDR3 here is CASTHPGRGNEQFF. The CDR3 coding sequence is TGTGCCAGCACCCATCCGGGGAGGGGTAATGAGCAGTTCTTC.

The rearrangement joins TRBV2 to TRBJ2-6; D is uncertain. Per the germline V gene, CDR1 is SNHLY and CDR2 is FYNNEI. Trimming took 4 bases from V and 0 from J, leaving 4 bases between them. The CDR3 sequence is 14 residues long. Written as DNA, the CDR3 is TGTGCCAGCAGTGCTTTCTCTGGGGCCAACGTCCTGACTTTC. Its protein is CASSAFSGANVLTF.

The sample holds a few counts of this clone. Other nucleotide sequences in the sample specify the same CDR3. This chain links TRBV24-1 with TRBJ2-1; 8 bases line up with TRBD2. Germline lookup yields CDR1 KGHDR and CDR2 SFDVKD. V shed 2 bases and J 3 bases; nucleotides not matched to a gene: 5. The length of the CDR3 is 16 residues. The CDR3: CATSDSLAGSYNEQFF. The CDR3, as DNA: TGTGCCACCAGTGATTCCCTAGCGGGTAGCTACAATGAGCAGTTCTTC.

J is TRBJ1-6 and V is TRBV30; possibly TRBD1 for D (5 bases). V lost 2 bases and J 7 bases, leaving 15 bases between the germline ends. CDR1 is GTSNPN and CDR2 is SVGIG in the germline V gene (reference sequence). There are 15 residues in the CDR3. Written as DNA, the CDR3 is TGTGCCTGGAGTAGGCGGCAGGGCGAGAATTCACCCCTCCACTTT. Amino acid sequence: CAWSRRQGENSPLHF.

This chain connects TRBV11-2 to TRBJ2-1; 10 bases map to TRBD2. The CDR3 extends over 15 amino acids. Unmatched junction bases numbered 3, after V lost 2 bases and J lost 5 bases. Looked up from germline, CDR1 is SGHAT and CDR2 is FQNNGV. The CDR3 loop is CASSLTSGAHNEQFF. CDR3 DNA sequence: TGTGCCAGCAGCTTAACTAGCGGGGCACACAATGAGCAGTTCTTC.

The chain links TRBV24-1 to TRBJ2-1, with 10 bases identical to TRBD2. V shed 6 bases and J 14 bases; nucleotides not matched to a gene: 3. The CDR3 runs to 11 residues. Germline V gives CDR1 KGHDR, CDR2 SFDVKD. The CDR3 is CATSTGLAKFF. Here the CDR3 DNA reads TGTGCCACCAGTACGGGACTAGCGAAGTTCTTC.

CDR3 sequence: CASLGGGRTDTQYF. CDR3 bases: TGTGCCAGCCTAGGAGGGGGCCGCACAGATACGCAGTATTTT. The chain combines TRBV6-6 with TRBJ2-3; possibly TRBD1 for D (7 bases). The germline CDR1 and CDR2 sequences are MNHNY and SVGAGI (reference sequence). This CDR3 has 14 amino acids. The V and J ends lost 8 bases and 1 base respectively, with 13 bases between them.

The chain couples TRBV6-5 to TRBJ1-4, with TRBD1 matching 9 bases. Germline assignment: CDR1 MNHEY and CDR2 SVGAGI. The CDR3 is made up of 15 amino acids. V was pared by 6 bases and J by 8 bases, with 10 bases of the junction left unmatched. CDR3: CASRDRSTGGEKLFF. The CDR3, as DNA: TGTGCCAGCAGGGACCGATCGACAGGGGGGGAAAAACTGTTTTTT.

Details on this clone: At one end the junction does not follow the germline gene, possibly because of a read error. CDR3 sequence reads: CASSSSGTSYVQYF. CDR3 nucleotide sequence: TGTGCCAGCAGCTCTAGCGGGACCTCCTACGTGCAGTACTTC. The genes are TRBV7-9 and TRBJ2-7; TRBD2 aligns across 9 bases. Germline CDR1 reads SEHNR; CDR2 reads FQNEAQ (reference sequence). There are 14 residues in the CDR3.

V usage is TRBV4-3 and J usage is TRBJ1-5, with D possibly being TRBD1 (6 bases). Germline loops: CDR1 LGHNA, CDR2 YSLEER. The V and J ends lost 0 bases and 6 bases respectively, with 15 bases between them. The CDR3 extends over 16 amino acids. The DNA for the CDR3 is TGCGCCAGCAGCCAAGAATCAACAGGGAGGGCTCAGCCCCAGCATTTT. Protein sequence: CASSQESTGRAQPQHF.

V gene TRBV12-3 or TRBV12-4 combines with J gene TRBJ1-2, with D unresolved. The CDR3 consists of 13 residues. Trimming took 4 bases from V and 6 from J, leaving 12 bases between them. CDR3 amino acids: CASSWRSIDGYTF. The CDR3 DNA sequence: TGTGCCAGCAGTTGGAGAAGCATAGATGGCTACACCTTC.

The chain combines TRBV18 with TRBJ2-5; maybe TRBD2 (6 bases). Per the germline V gene, CDR1 is KGHSH and CDR2 is LQKENI. The V end lost 4 bases, the J end lost 3 bases, and 18 bases lay between the germline ends. The CDR3 is 16 residues long. This chain's CDR3 is CASSLKAAGTKETQYF. DNA for the CDR3: TGTGCCAGCTCACTCAAGGCGGCGGGAACAAAAGAGACCCAGTACTTC.

This clone came up many times. The chain links TRBV24-1 to TRBJ2-3, with 7 bases fitting TRBD1. The V gene's germline CDR1 is KGHDR and CDR2 SFDVKD. CDR3 length: 16 residues. The J segment lost 0 bases and the V segment lost 4 bases, leaving 6 bases of the junction unmatched. The CDR3 DNA sequence: TGTGCCACCAGTGACTCCCGGGACAGTAGCACAGATACGCAGTATTTT. Translation gives CATSDSRDSSTDTQYF.

The rearrangement uses TRBV7-9 and TRBJ2-1; TRBD1 matches 9 bases. Germline V gives CDR1 SEHNR, CDR2 FQNEAQ (reference sequence). J lost 5 bases, V lost 4 bases, and 6 bases had no gene match. The CDR3 has 15 residues. The CDR3 DNA sequence: TGTGCCAGCAGCTACTACAGGGGGCGGCACAATGAGCAGTTCTTC. Translation: CASSYYRGRHNEQFF.

V is TRBV7-9 and J is TRBJ1-1; 10 bases agree with TRBD1. The CDR3 is 12 amino acids. The V and J ends lost 1 base and 11 bases, in that order; junction bases with no gene match: 1. Looked up from germline, CDR1 is SEHNR and CDR2 is FQNEAQ (reference sequence). The CDR3 is CASSLEGQGAFF. The CDR3 DNA is TGTGCCAGCAGCTTAGAGGGACAGGGGGCTTTCTTT.

The CDR3 bases are TGTGCCAGCAGCCTACTTTCCGGGAGTGCCAATGAGCAGTTCTTC. Its protein product is CASSLLSGSANEQFF. The chain joins TRBV7-3 to TRBJ2-1; a possible D gene is TRBD2 (6 bases). The CDR3 has 15 residues. CDR1 SGHTA and CDR2 FQGTGA come from the germline V gene. V shed 5 bases and J shed 6 bases, with 17 bases lying between them.

This sequence joins TRBV19 and TRBJ1-3; a possible D gene is TRBD1 (6 bases). The CDR3 is 16 residues long. Germline V CDR1 and CDR2: LNHDA, SQIVND (reference sequence). Trimming pared 8 bases from V and 0 bases from J, leaving 17 bases between. The CDR3 region has the DNA TGTGCCAGTGGCTGGGGCAGGGGCCTCTCTGGAAACACCATATATTTT. Translated, it gives CASGWGRGLSGNTIYF. Full variable domain (remainder filled in from reference TRBV19 and TRBJ1-3): DGGITQSPKYLFRKEGQNVTLSCEQNLNHDAMYWYRQDPGQGLRLIYYSQIVNDFQKGDIAEGYSVSREKKESFPLTVTSAQKNPTAFYLCASGWGRGLSGNTIYFGEGSWLTVV.

The genes are TRBV7-2 and TRBJ1-1; D unclear. This CDR3 is 16 amino acids long. The V end lost 1 base, the J end lost 2 bases, and 14 bases lay between the germline ends. The germline gives CDR1 SGHTA, CDR2 FQGNSA. In DNA, the CDR3 is TGTGCCAGCAGCTTAGTGCCGGCAGGCTACAACACTGAAGCTTTCTTT. It translates to CASSLVPAGYNTEAFF.

The chain couples TRBV18 to TRBJ2-1; TRBD1 agrees at 9 bases. Germline-derived CDR1 and CDR2 are KGHSH and LQKENI. The CDR3 extends over 15 amino acids. The V segment lost 6 bases and the J segment 4 bases; nucleotides outside the gene matches: 7. Here the CDR3 reads CASSLGTGTYNEQFF. The CDR3 DNA follows: TGTGCCAGCTCGCTAGGGACAGGGACTTACAATGAGCAGTTCTTC.

CDR3 sequence reads: CAWRGLDRGNTGELFF. The CDR3 DNA is TGTGCCTGGAGGGGGCTGGACAGGGGCAACACCGGGGAGCTGTTTTTT. V gene TRBV30 combines with J gene TRBJ2-2; 9 nucleotides align to TRBD1. V trimming: 3 bases; J trimming: 2 bases; junction bases outside the gene matches: 7. The CDR3 length is 16 residues. CDR1 is GTSNPN, CDR2 SVGIG, per germline (reference sequence).

DNA for the CDR3: TGTGCCAGCAGCTCCCTCGGGTCCCCAGATACGCAGTATTTT. The encoded protein is CASSSLGSPDTQYF. The V gene is TRBV5-4, the J gene TRBJ2-3; unclear D gene. Germline values: CDR1 SGHNT, CDR2 YYREEE (reference sequence). The V end was cut by 3 bases, the J end by 4 bases, with 12 bases between. This CDR3 contains 14 residues.

This clone was seen ten or more times. The V and J genes are TRBV15 and TRBJ2-7; TRBD1 might be the D (5 bases). Trimming removed 3 bases at V and 0 bases at J, with 12 bases between. Germline V gene sequence: CDR1 LNHNV, CDR2 YYDKDF (reference sequence). The CDR3 runs 15 residues. The CDR3 loop reads CATSRGRTLSYEQYF. The CDR3 DNA reads TGTGCCACCAGCAGGGGGCGGACACTCTCCTACGAGCAGTACTTC.

The rearrangement joins TRBV6-6 to TRBJ1-1; D is unresolved. V was cut by 2 bases and J by 4 bases, with 5 bases left in between. The CDR3 consists of 12 residues. Germline-derived CDR1 and CDR2 are MNHNY and SVGAGI (reference sequence). This CDR3 is CASSYAGTEAFF. Here the CDR3 DNA reads TGTGCCAGCAGTTACGCCGGCACTGAAGCTTTCTTT.

This chain joins TRBV6-2 or TRBV6-3 and TRBJ2-5; possibly TRBD2 for D (6 bases). This CDR3 comprises 12 residues. From germline, CDR1 is MNHEY and CDR2 SVGEGT. The V gene lost 4 bases and the J gene lost 7 bases, with 10 bases spanning the gap. The CDR3 region has the DNA TGTGCCAGCAGTTTGGGACTCGGGACCCAGTACTTC. The encoded protein is CASSLGLGTQYF.

This clone was observed once. The chain employs TRBV5-5 and TRBJ2-7, with D perhaps TRBD2 (6 bases). The CDR3 covers 15 residues. The germline V and J ends were trimmed by 0 bases and 2 bases, with 12 bases remaining between them. Germline V gene sequence: CDR1 SGHKS, CDR2 YYEKEE (reference sequence). The CDR3 spells CASSLAGRLPYEQYF. As DNA, the CDR3 is TGTGCCAGCAGCTTGGCGGGGAGGCTTCCCTACGAGCAGTACTTC.

The chain employs TRBV6-6 and TRBJ1-5, with a possible D match to TRBD1 (6 bases). Germline-derived CDR1 and CDR2 are MNHNY and SVGAGI (reference sequence). The CDR3 is 14 amino acids. Deletions cut 7 bases from V and 3 bases from J, with 13 bases between. CDR3: CASTAGQHNQPQHF. CDR3 nucleotides: TGTGCCAGCACTGCAGGACAGCACAATCAGCCCCAGCATTTT.

J is TRBJ2-7 and V is TRBV27; 7 nucleotides match TRBD2. The CDR3 consists of 14 residues. The V and J ends lost 6 bases and 1 base, in that order; junction bases with no gene match: 6. Germline CDR1 MNHEY, CDR2 SMNVEV (reference sequence). The CDR3 DNA sequence: TGTGCCAGCAGGGCCGGACTAGGGTCCTACGAGCAGTACTTC. This gives the protein CASRAGLGSYEQYF.

The chain links TRBV6-5 to TRBJ2-2; TRBD1 matches at 8 bases. Per the germline V gene, CDR1 is MNHEY and CDR2 is SVGAGI. The V and J ends lost 0 bases and 6 bases, in that order; junction bases with no gene match: 3. The CDR3 loop spans 15 amino acids. Here the CDR3 reads CASSYSRTGPGELFF. CDR3 sequence (DNA): TGTGCCAGCAGTTACTCAAGGACAGGGCCCGGGGAGCTGTTTTTT.